This T cell receptor beta chain was sequenced for a study of identical twins. Findings and caveats of the study: Within twin pairs, the out-of-frame alpha sequences they shared showed excess low generation probability.

Template switching, a step in the protocol, added a universal primer site, and cDNA carried unique molecular identifiers. MiXCR, applied by TCRdb to the 5' RACE reads, yields one record per CDR3 protein. This sample has approximately 600,000 distinct CDR3 sequences, with 9% to 10% found just once. All donors were healthy Caucasians. Looked up from germline, CDR1 is DFQATT and CDR2 is SNEGSKA (reference sequence). J lost 2 bases, V lost 2 bases, and 9 bases had no gene match. This CDR3 region has 15 residues. This clonotype was picked up a small number of times. No antigen is known for it. These data are also associated with another study on yellow fever vaccine responses in identical twins.

The chain combines TRBV20-1 with TRBJ2-7; 7 nucleotides agree with TRBD1. The origin of this receptor is a woman in her late teens or twenties in good health. The sequenced material came from PBMCs. The CDR3 loop reads CSARTGTDKAYEQYF. CDR3 nucleotides: TGCAGTGCTAGAACCGGGACAGACAAAGCCTACGAGCAGTACTTC.